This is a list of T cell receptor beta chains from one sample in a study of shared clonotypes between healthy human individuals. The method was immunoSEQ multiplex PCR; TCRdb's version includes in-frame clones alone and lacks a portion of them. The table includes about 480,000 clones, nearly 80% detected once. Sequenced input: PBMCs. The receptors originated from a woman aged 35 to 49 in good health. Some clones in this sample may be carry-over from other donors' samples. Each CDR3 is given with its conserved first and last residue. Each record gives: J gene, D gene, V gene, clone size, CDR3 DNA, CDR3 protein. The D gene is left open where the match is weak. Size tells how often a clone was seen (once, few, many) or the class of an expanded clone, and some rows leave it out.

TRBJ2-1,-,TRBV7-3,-,TGTGCCAGCAGCTTAACGGGAATAGCGGCGCGTAATGAGCAGTTCTTC,CASSLTGIAARNEQFF
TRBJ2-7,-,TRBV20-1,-,TGCAGTGCTAATATTGGTTACGAGCAGTACTTC,CSANIGYEQYF
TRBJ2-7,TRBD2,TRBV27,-,TGTGCCAGCAGTACCTACGGACTAGCGGGAGCGGCCGAGCAGTACTTC,CASSTYGLAGAAEQYF
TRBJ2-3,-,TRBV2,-,TGTGCCAGCAGTGTCTCATTAGGAGATACGCAGTATTTT,CASSVSLGDTQYF
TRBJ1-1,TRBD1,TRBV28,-,TGTGCCAGCAGTCCCTACAGGGGTGAAGCTTTCTTT,CASSPYRGEAFF
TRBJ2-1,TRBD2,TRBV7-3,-,TGTGCCAGCAGCTTAAAGGGACTAGCGGGAGTGCGGGATGAGCAGTTCTTC,CASSLKGLAGVRDEQFF
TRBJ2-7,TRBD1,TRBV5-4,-,TGTGCCAGCAGCTTGCGGGACAGGGGGCGTCTTGAGCAGTACTTC,CASSLRDRGRLEQYF
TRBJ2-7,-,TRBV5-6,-,TGTGCCAGCAGCATGGCGACTAGTTACGAGCAGTACTTC,CASSMATSYEQYF
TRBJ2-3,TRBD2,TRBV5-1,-,TGCGCCAGCAGCCCTCGGACTAGCGGGAGTGCAGATACGCAGTATTTT,CASSPRTSGSADTQYF
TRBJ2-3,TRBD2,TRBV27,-,TGTGCCAGCAGTTCGCTAGCGGGAGGGAGGAGATACACAGATACGCAGTATTTT,CASSSLAGGRRYTDTQYF
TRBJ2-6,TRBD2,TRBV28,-,TGTGCCAGCAGTCCATCAGCGGGGAACTCTGGGGCCAACGTCCTGACTTTC,CASSPSAGNSGANVLTF
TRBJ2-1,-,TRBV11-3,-,TGTGCCAGCAGACTTACCGGGACTTCTTACAATGAGCAGTTCTTC,CASRLTGTSYNEQFF
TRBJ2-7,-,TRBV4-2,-,TGTGCCAGCAGCCAAGAGATCCCGACAGTCCCCTACGAGCAGTACTTC,CASSQEIPTVPYEQYF
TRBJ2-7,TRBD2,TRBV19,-,TGTGCCAGTAGTACCCCGGGACTAGCCCTCTACGAGCAGTACTTC,CASSTPGLALYEQYF
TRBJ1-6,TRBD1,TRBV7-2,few,TGTGCCAGCAGTCCGGGACAGAGCTCCTATAATTCACCCCTCCACTTT,CASSPGQSSYNSPLHF
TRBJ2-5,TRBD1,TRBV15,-,TGTGCCACCAGCAGAGGGACAGGGGACCAAGAGACCCAGTACTTC,CATSRGTGDQETQYF
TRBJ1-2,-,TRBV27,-,TGTGCCAGCAGACAACAGGGATTTGCTAACTATGGCTACACCTTC,CASRQQGFANYGYTF
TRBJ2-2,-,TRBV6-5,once,TGTGCCAGCAGTTACGGGGACGACCCCACCGGGGAGCTGTTTTTT,CASSYGDDPTGELFF
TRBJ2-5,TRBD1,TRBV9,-,TGTGCCAGCAGCCCAGGGACAGGGGAGACCCAGTACTTC,CASSPGTGETQYF
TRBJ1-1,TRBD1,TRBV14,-,TGTGCCAGCAGCTCTTCTTTGTCAGGGACAGGGGCTTTCTTT,CASSSSLSGTGAFF
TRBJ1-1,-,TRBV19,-,TGTGCCAGTAGGCAGGCCGGGTCCTCGAACACTGAAGCTTTCTTT,CASRQAGSSNTEAFF
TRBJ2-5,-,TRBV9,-,TGTGCCAGCAGCTCCCGCCCAACGGCGGGCCAAGAGACCCAGTACTTC,CASSSRPTAGQETQYF
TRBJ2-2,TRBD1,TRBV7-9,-,TGTGCCAGCAGCTTAGTTGGGACAGGGGGCACCGGGGAGCTGTTTTTT,CASSLVGTGGTGELFF
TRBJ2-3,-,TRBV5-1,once,TGCGCCAGCAGCAGCCCGGCTAGCACAGATACGCAGTATTTT,CASSSPASTDTQYF
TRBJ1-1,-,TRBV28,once,TGTGCCAGCAGTTTATGGGAAGGGGACACTGAAGCTTTCTTT,CASSLWEGDTEAFF
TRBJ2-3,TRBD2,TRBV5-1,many,TGCGCCAGCAGCTTGGAACGTAGCGGGAGAGGGGATACGCAGTATTTT,CASSLERSGRGDTQYF
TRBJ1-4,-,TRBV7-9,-,TGTGCCAGCAGCCGGGACATAACTAATGAAAAACTGTTTTTT,CASSRDITNEKLFF
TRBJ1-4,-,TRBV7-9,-,TGTGCCAGCAGCGTCGGGGGGGGAGAAAAACTGTTTTTT,CASSVGGGEKLFF
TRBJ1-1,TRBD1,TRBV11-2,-,TGTGCCAGCAGCAGGACAGGGGAGAACACTGAAGCTTTCTTT,CASSRTGENTEAFF
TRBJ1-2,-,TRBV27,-,TGTGCCAGCAGTTATCAGGAGGGCTCCTATGGCTACACCTTC,CASSYQEGSYGYTF
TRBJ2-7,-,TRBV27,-,TGTGCCAGCAGTTCCCCGTTTAGCGGAAGCTACGAGCAGTACTTC,CASSSPFSGSYEQYF
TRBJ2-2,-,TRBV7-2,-,TGTGCTACACTACTCGGGGCGGCGAACACCGGGGAGCTGTTTTTT,CATLLGAANTGELFF
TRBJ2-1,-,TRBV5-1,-,TGCGCCAGCAGCTTTTCGGGCAATGAGCAGTTCTTC,CASSFSGNEQFF
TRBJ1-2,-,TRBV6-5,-,TGTGCCAGCAGTTACTCGGGAGGGATAGGCTACACCTTC,CASSYSGGIGYTF
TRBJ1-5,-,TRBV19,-,TGTGCCAGTAGTATAGGGGTTGGGGATCAGCCCCAGCATTTT,CASSIGVGDQPQHF
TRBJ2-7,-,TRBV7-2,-,TGTGCCAGCAGCTTAGCGCAGGTCACATCCGCCTACGAGCAGTACTTC,CASSLAQVTSAYEQYF
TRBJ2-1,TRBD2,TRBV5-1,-,TGCGCCAGCAGCGTGCTCCCTAGGACTAGCGGGAGCAGCTACAATGAGCAGTTCTTC,CASSVLPRTSGSSYNEQFF
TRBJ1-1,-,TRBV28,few,TGTGCCAGCAGCCAGACAGCGAACACTGAAGCTTTCTTT,CASSQTANTEAFF
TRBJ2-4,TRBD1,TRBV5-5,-,TGTGCCAGCAGCTCCGAGGGGTCGGGCTCGCAGGGGGCAAGAAACATTCAGTACTTC,CASSSEGSGSQGARNIQYF
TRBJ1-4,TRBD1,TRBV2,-,TGTGCCAGCAGCCCATTGGGGACAGGGGACGAAAAACTGTTTTTT,CASSPLGTGDEKLFF
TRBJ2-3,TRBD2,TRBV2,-,TGTGCCAGCACCCCACCGGGACTAGCGGGAGGTTTGTCGCAGTATTTT,CASTPPGLAGGLSQYF
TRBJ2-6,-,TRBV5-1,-,TGCGCCAGCAGCTTGGACGTATCTGGGGCCAACGTCCTGACTTTC,CASSLDVSGANVLTF
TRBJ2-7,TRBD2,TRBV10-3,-,TGTGCCATCAGTGCGGGCACCCGGGGGACTAGCGGGATCTACGAGCAGTACTTC,CAISAGTRGTSGIYEQYF